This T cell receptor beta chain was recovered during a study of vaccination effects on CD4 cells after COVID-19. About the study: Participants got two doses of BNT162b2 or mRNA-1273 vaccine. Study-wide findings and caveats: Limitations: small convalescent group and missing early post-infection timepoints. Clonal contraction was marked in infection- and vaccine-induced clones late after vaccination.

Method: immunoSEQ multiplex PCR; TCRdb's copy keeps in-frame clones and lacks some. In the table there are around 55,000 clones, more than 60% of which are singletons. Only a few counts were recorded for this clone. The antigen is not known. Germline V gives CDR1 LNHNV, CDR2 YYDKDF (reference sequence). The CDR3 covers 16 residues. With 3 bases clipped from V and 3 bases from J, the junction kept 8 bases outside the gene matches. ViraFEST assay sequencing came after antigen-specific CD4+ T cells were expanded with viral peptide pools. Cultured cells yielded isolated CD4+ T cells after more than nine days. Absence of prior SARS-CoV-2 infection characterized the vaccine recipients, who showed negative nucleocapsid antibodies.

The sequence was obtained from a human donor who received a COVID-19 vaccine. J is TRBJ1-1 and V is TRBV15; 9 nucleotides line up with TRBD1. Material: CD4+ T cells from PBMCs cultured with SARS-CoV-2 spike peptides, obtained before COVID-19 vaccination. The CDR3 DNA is TGTGCCACCAGCAGCCCCGGGACAGGGTCTGACACTGAAGCTTTCTTT. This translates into CATSSPGTGSDTEAFF. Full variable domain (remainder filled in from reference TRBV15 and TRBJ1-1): DAMVIQNPRYQVTQFGKPVTLSCSQTLNHNVMYWYQQKSSQAPKLLFHYYDKDFNNEADTPDNFQSRRPNTSFCFLDIRSPGLGDTAMYLCATSSPGTGSDTEAFFGQGTRLTVV.